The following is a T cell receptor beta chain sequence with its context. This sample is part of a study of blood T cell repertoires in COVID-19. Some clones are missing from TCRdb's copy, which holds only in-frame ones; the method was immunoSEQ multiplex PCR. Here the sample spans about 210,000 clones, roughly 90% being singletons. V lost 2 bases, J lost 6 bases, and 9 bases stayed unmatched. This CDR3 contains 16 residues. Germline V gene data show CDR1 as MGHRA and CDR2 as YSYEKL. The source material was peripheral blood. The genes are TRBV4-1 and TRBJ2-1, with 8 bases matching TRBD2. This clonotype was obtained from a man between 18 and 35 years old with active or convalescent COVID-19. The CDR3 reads CASSQSAGVIINEQFF. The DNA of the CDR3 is TGCGCCAGCAGCCAATCAGCGGGAGTCATCATCAATGAGCAGTTCTTC.